Below are 21 T cell receptor beta chains sequenced from a single sample in a study of immune characterization of retroperitoneal liposarcoma. TCRdb re-analysed the PCR reads in MiXCR, keeping a single row per CDR3 protein. The sample lists some 9,300 distinct CDR3 sequences; less than 30% were seen once. Material: blood. The source of these receptors is a male donor with retroperitoneal liposarcoma.

Many counts were recorded for this clonotype. The gene calls are TRBV27 and TRBJ2-1, with D possibly matching TRBD1 (6 bases). CDR3 size: 15 residues. V was shortened by 5 bases and J by 4 bases, with 15 bases between the two germline ends. Germline CDR1 and CDR2: MNHEY and SMNVEV (reference sequence). The CDR3 sequence: CASSVGQSGYNEQFF. The CDR3 DNA reads TGTGCCAGCAGTGTAGGACAGAGCGGTTACAATGAGCAGTTCTTC.

This clonotype was counted at least ten times. The rearrangement uses TRBV11-3 and TRBJ1-1, with D possibly matching TRBD1 (6 bases). V lost 2 bases and J lost 1, with 8 bases in between. CDR1 is SGHNT and CDR2 is YENEEA in the germline V gene. The CDR3 is made up of 14 amino acids. CDR3 coding DNA: TGTGCCAGCAGCTTAAGGGGACAGAACACTGAAGCTTTCTTT. Its protein product is CASSLRGQNTEAFF. Complete variable domain (other parts from reference TRBV11-3 and TRBJ1-1): EAGVVQSPRYKIIEKKQPVAFWCNPISGHNTLYWYLQNLGQGPELLIRYENEEAVDDSQLPKDRFSAERLKGVDSTLKIQPAELGDSAVYLCASSLRGQNTEAFFGQGTRLTVV.

This chain uses TRBV6-5 with TRBJ2-3; 8 bases are shared with TRBD2. Losses at the gene ends were 6 bases for V and 0 bases for J; bases not matched to a gene: 8. Looked up from germline, CDR1 is MNHEY and CDR2 is SVGAGI. The CDR3 contains 16 residues. The CDR3 coding sequence is TGTGCCAGCAGCAGGGTAGCGGGGACTAGCACAGATACGCAGTATTTT. Translation: CASSRVAGTSTDTQYF.

This clonotype was recorded many times. The chain has TRBV6-1 and TRBJ1-6, with 9 bases identical to TRBD1. CDR3 length equals 18 residues. Trimming removed 8 bases from V and 0 bases from J; junction bases left unmatched: 11. The V gene's germline CDR1 is MNHNS and CDR2 SASEGT. DNA of the CDR3: TGTGCCAGCGGACGGACAGGGGCATCGGGCTCCTATAATTCACCCCTCCACTTT. Translated, it gives CASGRTGASGSYNSPLHF.

This clonotype was detected ten times or more. The chain joins TRBV27 to TRBJ2-1; D possibly corresponds to TRBD2 (5 bases). The J call may be in error: the DNA end matches TRBJ2-7 better. From germline, CDR1 is MNHEY and CDR2 SMNVEV (reference sequence). There are 14 residues in the CDR3. CDR3 nucleotide sequence: TGTGCCAGCAGGGAGAGGGCACACTCCTACGAGCAGTACTTC. This sequence encodes CASRERAHSYEQYF.

This clonotype was counted many times. CDR3 protein: CASSLGAGVRTGELFF. Here the CDR3 DNA reads TGTGCCAGCAGTTTGGGGGCGGGGGTGCGCACCGGGGAGCTGTTTTTT. This chain uses TRBV12-3 or TRBV12-4 with TRBJ2-2; a weak D match, TRBD2 (7 bases). Trimming shortened V by 3 bases and J by 4 bases, and 15 bases separated the two germline ends. The CDR3 length is 16 residues.

A few counts support this clonotype. The chain couples TRBV7-8 to TRBJ2-5; 9 nucleotides agree with TRBD1. The CDR3 is made up of 16 amino acids. Trimming took 5 bases from V and 3 from J; bases not matched to a gene: 10. The germline gives CDR1 SGHVS, CDR2 FQNEAQ. As DNA, the CDR3 is TGTGCCAGCAGCCCCCAACCAGGACAGGGGAAAGAGACCCAGTACTTC. Amino acid sequence: CASSPQPGQGKETQYF. Supplemented by reference TRBV7-8 and TRBJ2-5, the full variable domain reads GAGVSQSPRYKVAKRGQDVALRCDPISGHVSLFWYQQALGQGPEFLTYFQNEAQLDKSGLPSDRFFAERPEGSVSTLKIQRTQQEDSAVYLCASSPQPGQGKETQYFGPGTRLLVL.

This clonotype turned up a few times. The chain recombines TRBV9 with TRBJ2-2; D gene ambiguous. Trimming shortened V by 4 bases and J by 5 bases, and 12 bases separated the two germline ends. The CDR3 sequence is 14 residues long. Germline loops: CDR1 SGDLS, CDR2 YYNGEE. The CDR3 region has the DNA TGTGCCAGCAGCTACTTGTCCCTTACCGGGGAGCTGTTTTTT. Translating it yields CASSYLSLTGELFF.

This clonotype was counted between two and nine times. The chain carries TRBV7-2 and TRBJ2-1; D is ambiguous. This CDR3 comprises 12 residues. V lost 7 bases to trimming and J lost 4 bases, with 8 bases between them. Per germline, CDR1 SGHTA and CDR2 FQGNSA. CDR3 protein: CASTLGYNEQFF. DNA of the CDR3: TGTGCCAGCACCCTAGGATACAATGAGCAGTTCTTC.

V and J are TRBV9 and TRBJ1-5, with D tentatively TRBD1 (6 bases). The germline V and J ends were trimmed by 0 bases and 4 bases, with 8 bases remaining between them. CDR1 SGDLS and CDR2 YYNGEE come from the germline V gene. This CDR3 spans 14 amino acids. The CDR3 DNA follows: TGTGCCAGCAGCGTAGGCACAGGGAATCAGCCCCAGCATTTT. This sequence encodes CASSVGTGNQPQHF.

This clonotype was seen at least ten times. The rearrangement uses TRBV6-5 and TRBJ1-2, with 9 nucleotides matching TRBD1. Germline V CDR1 and CDR2: MNHEY, SVGAGI. After removal of 2 bases from V and 2 bases from J, the junction contained 9 bases not matched to a gene. The CDR3 loop spans 17 amino acids. CDR3: CASSYEWDRVKNYGYTF. In DNA, the CDR3 is TGTGCCAGCAGTTACGAGTGGGACAGGGTGAAGAACTATGGCTACACCTTC.

This clonotype has ten or more counts. V is TRBV6-1 and J is TRBJ1-3; D is ambiguous. This CDR3 has 15 residues. Per the germline V gene, CDR1 is MNHNS and CDR2 is SASEGT. V lost 2 bases and J lost 4, with 12 bases in between. In DNA form, the CDR3 reads TGTGCCAGCAGTGAAATGGGCTATAAGGGAAACACCATATATTTT. It is translated as CASSEMGYKGNTIYF.

In its sample, this clonotype was seen a few times. This chain uses TRBV6-1 with TRBJ2-7; perhaps TRBD2 as D (8 bases). CDR3 size: 14 residues. Trimming removed 5 bases from V and 7 bases from J, with 18 bases in between. Germline CDR1 is MNHNS and CDR2 is SASEGT. This CDR3 reads CASSREGAPYEQYF. CDR3 coding DNA: TGTGCCAGCAGTCGGGAGGGGGCTCCATATGAGCAGTACTTC.

This clonotype was seen more than once but under ten times. This chain connects TRBV4-1 to TRBJ2-3, with 7 bases fitting TRBD2. Germline V gene sequence: CDR1 MGHRA, CDR2 YSYEKL. The CDR3 length is 15 residues. The trim removed 4 bases at V and 3 bases at J, leaving 7 bases unmatched. The CDR3 is CASSPQRGVTDTQYF. CDR3 bases: TGCGCCAGCAGCCCCCAGCGGGGAGTTACAGATACGCAGTATTTT.

The rearrangement links TRBV11-3 to TRBJ2-1, with D perhaps given as TRBD1 or TRBD2 (5 bases each). Per germline, CDR1 SGHNT and CDR2 YENEEA. CDR3 size: 13 residues. V shed 5 bases and J shed 13 bases, with 18 bases lying between them. The CDR3 reads CASSPQQDGAQFF. DNA for the CDR3: TGTGCCAGCAGCCCCCAACAGGACGGGGCCCAGTTCTTC.

J is TRBJ2-3 and V is TRBV5-4, with D possibly TRBD2 on 7 matching bases. Germline values: CDR1 SGHNT, CDR2 YYREEE (reference sequence). This CDR3 contains 16 residues. The V end was cut by 0 bases, the J end by 8 bases, with 19 bases between. CDR3 DNA: TGTGCCAGCAGCTTGGCGGGGGGCGGTGAAAACCCTACGCAGTATTTT. Encoded protein: CASSLAGGGENPTQYF.

This clonotype was counted ten times or more. The genes are TRBV5-1 and TRBJ2-1, with D tentatively TRBD1 or TRBD2 (7 bases each). The end of the DNA is better explained by TRBJ2-5, so the J call may be wrong. Germline V lookup: CDR1 SGHRS, CDR2 YFSETQ. There are 14 residues in the CDR3. For the CDR3, the DNA is TGCGCCAGCAGCCAGACAGGGAGGGGAGAGACCCAGTACTTC. Encoded protein: CASSQTGRGETQYF.

The V call is TRBV7-8, the J call TRBJ2-1, with a tentative D call TRBD1 (6 bases). The J call could be wrong; TRBJ2-5 is a better fit for the DNA end. The CDR3 has 15 residues. Germline CDR1 is SGHVS and CDR2 is FQNEAQ. The DNA for the CDR3 is TGTGCCAGCAGCACCCTTGACAGGCCTCAAGAGACCCAGTACTTC. As protein: CASSTLDRPQETQYF.

This clonotype was counted once. The gene calls are TRBV6-5 and TRBJ1-2, with TRBD1 matching 7 bases. This CDR3 spans 13 amino acids. Germline V CDR1 and CDR2: MNHEY, SVGAGI. Trimming at V came to 6 bases and at J to 8 bases, leaving 9 bases not matched to a gene. The DNA of the CDR3 is TGTGCCAGCAGCCCCGGAGCAGGGGGAGGCTACACCTTC. It codes for CASSPGAGGGYTF.

This clonotype was observed many times. The chain links TRBV6-1 to TRBJ2-6; D remains unclear. CDR1 and CDR2 (germline): MNHNS, SASEGT. The CDR3 totals 16 residues. V lost 3 bases to trimming and J lost 0 bases, with 9 bases between them. CDR3 in amino acids: CASSDQAVSGANVLTF. DNA of the CDR3: TGTGCCAGCAGTGACCAGGCGGTCTCTGGGGCCAACGTCCTGACTTTC.

By share, this clonotype counts as medium-sized. This chain joins TRBV6-1 and TRBJ1-1, with D tentatively TRBD1 (5 bases). The CDR3 is made up of 12 amino acids. The germline V and J ends were trimmed by 5 bases and 1 base, with 5 bases remaining between them. Germline V gene data show CDR1 as MNHNS and CDR2 as SASEGT. The CDR3 nucleotides read TGTGCCAGCAGTACAGGGAACACTGAAGCTTTCTTT. This translates into CASSTGNTEAFF.